This T cell receptor beta chain came from a study of a mutant IDH1 vaccine in newly diagnosed glioma. The sample's time point: week 47, end of study. Vaccinated patients received 300 ug of mutant IDH1 20-mer peptide per dose, with topical imiquimod. New IDH1-mutant, ATRX-lost WHO grade 3 or 4 astrocytomas occurred in donors. Remarks on this clone: What it binds is unknown.

Sequencing was performed with immunoSEQ multiplex PCR; in TCRdb, only in-frame clones are kept and a portion is missing. The sample shows some 40,000 clones, 60% to 85% of them seen only once. The source material was PBMCs, sampled from a glioma patient whose treatment included an IDH1 peptide vaccine. This clonotype was sampled from a man between 35 and 55 years old with glioma.

The CDR3 loop is CSVDTGYYGYTF. CDR3 DNA sequence: TGCAGCGTGGATACAGGGTACTATGGCTACACCTTC. The chain links TRBV29-1 to TRBJ1-2; maybe TRBD1 (6 bases). The V end lost 6 bases, the J end lost 3 bases, and 11 bases lay between the germline ends. The CDR3 spans 12 residues. The germline CDR1 and CDR2 sequences are SQVTM and ANQGSEA.